One and the same sample provided the 32 T cell receptor beta chains below, sequenced in a study of cytomegalovirus exposure and HLA in healthy donors (TCRdb year 2017). Library method: the immunoSEQ multiplex PCR assay. For the multiplex PCR, a mixture combining 60 forward primers for TCR Vbeta segments and 13 reverse primers for TCR Jbeta segments was used. Imported from immuneACCESS, the table was reduced by TCRdb to in-frame sequences with V and J called. These copies leave out some clones; in studies compared against another copy, an unresolved V gene accounts for under half, and the cause of the remainder is not known. The sample records some 190,000 clones, roughly 75% of which are singletons. Approximately 2% of the sample goes to the ten largest clones. Sequenced material: PBMCs. The receptors stem from a woman in her 30s in good health and CMV-seronegative.

This chain connects TRBV9 to TRBJ2-7, with TRBD1 identical over 7 bases. Looked up from germline, CDR1 is SGDLS and CDR2 is YYNGEE. The CDR3 is 14 amino acids. J gave up 2 bases and V 3 bases, and 5 bases lay outside the gene matches. This CDR3 is CASSGGQRAYEQYF. CDR3 nucleotides: TGTGCCAGCAGCGGGGGACAGCGTGCCTACGAGCAGTACTTC.

In this sample, this clone turned up once. V gene TRBV9 combines with J gene TRBJ2-5; TRBD2 aligns across 10 bases. There are 17 residues in the CDR3. The V gene's germline CDR1 is SGDLS and CDR2 YYNGEE. Trimming at V came to 0 bases and at J to 1 base, leaving 6 bases not matched to a gene. The CDR3 coding sequence is TGTGCCAGCAGCGTAGCTCAGCGGGGGGGCCTCCAAGAGACCCAGTACTTC. Protein: CASSVAQRGGLQETQYF. Full variable domain (rest looked up from reference TRBV9 and TRBJ2-5): DSGVTQTPKHLITATGQRVTLRCSPRSGDLSVYWYQQSLDQGLQFLIQYYNGEERAKGNILERFSAQQFPDLHSELNLSSLELGDSALYFCASSVAQRGGLQETQYFGPGTRLLVL.

V usage is TRBV5-1 and J usage is TRBJ1-4; a weak D match, TRBD1 (6 bases). The CDR3 consists of 14 residues. Between the trimmed V and J ends, which lost 3 bases and 7 bases, there was a span of 13 bases. Germline V gene sequence: CDR1 SGHRS, CDR2 YFSETQ. DNA for the CDR3: TGCGCCAGCAGCTCGACAGGTTTAGCTGAAAAACTGTTTTTT. The encoded protein is CASSSTGLAEKLFF. Complete variable domain (other parts from reference TRBV5-1 and TRBJ1-4): KAGVTQTPRYLIKTRGQQVTLSCSPISGHRSVSWYQQTPGQGLQFLFEYFSETQRNKGNFPGRFSGRQFSNSRSEMNVSTLELGDSALYLCASSSTGLAEKLFFGSGTQLSVL.

V and J are TRBV5-1 and TRBJ2-7; no firm D call. The CDR3 length is 15 residues. Per the germline V gene, CDR1 is SGHRS and CDR2 is YFSETQ. Trimming left V 0 bases short and J 0 bases short, with 10 bases between. CDR3 residues: CASSLGAGASYEQYF. The CDR3 DNA reads as TGCGCCAGCAGCTTGGGGGCAGGTGCCTCCTACGAGCAGTACTTC.

The chain carries TRBV29-1 and TRBJ2-1, with 13 positions matching TRBD2. The germline gives CDR1 SQVTM, CDR2 ANQGSEA. The junction had 8 bases not matched to a gene; V was cut back by 4 bases and J by 8 bases. The CDR3 covers 15 residues. The CDR3 DNA reads TGCAGCGTTGTACTAGCGGGGGGGTCAGCGTATGAGCAGTTCTTC. This sequence encodes CSVVLAGGSAYEQFF.

The V call is TRBV2, the J call TRBJ2-3, with D possibly being TRBD2 (5 bases). The germline gives CDR1 SNHLY, CDR2 FYNNEI. Trimming left V 6 bases short and J 9 bases short, with 13 bases between. This CDR3 is built from 12 residues. The CDR3 DNA reads TGTGCCAGCAGCCTGGATTCGGGGACGCAGTATTTT. Encoded protein: CASSLDSGTQYF.

This clone was observed a single time. The CDR3 DNA sequence: TGTGCCTGGAGCAGCGGGGGGAACACAGATACGCAGTATTTT. This translates into CAWSSGGNTDTQYF. The rearrangement uses TRBV30 and TRBJ2-3, with 9 bases identical to TRBD2. This CDR3 has 14 residues. After removal of 3 bases from V and 2 bases from J, the junction contained 3 bases not matched to a gene. The germline V gene has CDR1 GTSNPN and CDR2 SVGIG (reference sequence).

The chain combines TRBV4-2 with TRBJ2-7; D gene uncertain. The CDR3 extends over 13 amino acids. The germline V gene has CDR1 LGHNA and CDR2 YNFKEQ. The ends were cut back, 1 base at V and 4 bases at J, with 8 bases in the middle. CDR3 coding DNA: TGTGCCAGCAGCCAAGCCGGGTCTTACGAGCAGTACTTC. Translation: CASSQAGSYEQYF.

The J gene is TRBJ2-1, the V gene TRBV11-3; no clear D. There are 12 residues in the CDR3. V was trimmed by 1 base and J by 5 bases, leaving 3 bases between them. Germline assignment: CDR1 SGHNT and CDR2 YENEEA. CDR3 nucleotide sequence: TGTGCCAGCAGCTTAGCGGACAATGAGCAGTTCTTC. It is translated as CASSLADNEQFF. Supplemented by reference TRBV11-3 and TRBJ2-1, the full variable domain reads EAGVVQSPRYKIIEKKQPVAFWCNPISGHNTLYWYLQNLGQGPELLIRYENEEAVDDSQLPKDRFSAERLKGVDSTLKIQPAELGDSAVYLCASSLADNEQFFGPGTRLTVL.

The V gene is TRBV5-1, the J gene TRBJ2-5, with 10 bases lining up with TRBD2. Per the germline V gene, CDR1 is SGHRS and CDR2 is YFSETQ. V was pared by 3 bases and J by 0 bases, with 8 bases of the junction left unmatched. The CDR3 is 17 residues long. CDR3 region: CASSSFDSGGYQETQYF. Here the CDR3 DNA reads TGCGCCAGCAGCTCCTTTGATAGCGGGGGGTACCAAGAGACCCAGTACTTC.

As to this clone: This sample includes further DNA sequences coding for the same CDR3. The rearrangement links TRBV4-3 to TRBJ2-5, with D hard to call. This CDR3 contains 13 residues. The V gene lost 1 base and the J gene lost 5 bases, with 8 bases spanning the gap. CDR1 and CDR2 (germline): LGHNA, YSLEER. The CDR3 protein is CASSQGPLETQYF. CDR3 DNA: TGCGCCAGCAGCCAAGGGCCTTTGGAGACCCAGTACTTC.

The rearrangement uses TRBV6-1 and TRBJ1-2, with TRBD1 matching over 7 bases. The germline CDR1 and CDR2 sequences are MNHNS and SASEGT. V was pared by 2 bases and J by 7 bases, with 7 bases of the junction left unmatched. CDR3 length: 14 residues. The CDR3 spells CASSEIWDSLGYTF. CDR3 DNA sequence: TGTGCCAGCAGTGAAATATGGGACAGTCTTGGCTACACCTTC.

V is TRBV10-3 and J is TRBJ2-7; 8 bases line up with TRBD1. Germline V lookup: CDR1 ENHRY, CDR2 SYGVKD. The length of the CDR3 is 14 residues. The trim removed 3 bases at V and 0 bases at J, leaving 1 base unmatched. DNA for the CDR3: TGTGCCATCAGTGAAGGGACAGGCTCCTACGAGCAGTACTTC. Amino acids: CAISEGTGSYEQYF.

The J gene is TRBJ2-2, the V gene TRBV7-2; 9 nucleotides match TRBD1. Germline V gives CDR1 SGHTA, CDR2 FQGNSA. There are 17 residues in the CDR3. Trimming removed 2 bases from V and 0 bases from J; junction bases left unmatched: 4. The CDR3 DNA reads TGTGCCAGCAGCTTAAGGTGGGACAGGGCGAACACCGGGGAGCTGTTTTTT. Translation: CASSLRWDRANTGELFF. The full variable domain, rest sourced from reference TRBV7-2 and TRBJ2-2, is GAGVSQSPSNKVTEKGKDVELRCDPISGHTALYWYRQSLGQGLEFLIYFQGNSAPDKSGLPSDRFSAERTGGSVSTLTIQRTQQEDSAVYLCASSLRWDRANTGELFFGEGSRLTVL.

This clone was recorded once. One end of the junction is discordant with germline, which a read error may explain. This rearrangement joins TRBV7-7 to TRBJ1-1; 8 nucleotides agree with TRBD1. CDR1 is SSHAT, CDR2 FNYEAQ, per germline (reference sequence). The CDR3 is made up of 15 amino acids. Here the CDR3 DNA reads TGTGCTAGCAGCGCAGGGACAGGACCGAACACTGAAGCTTTCTTT. Amino acid sequence: CASSAGTGPNTEAFF.

This chain connects TRBV7-2 to TRBJ1-6; D is unclear. Per germline, CDR1 SGHTA and CDR2 FQGNSA. The germline V and J ends were trimmed by 7 bases and 3 bases, with 13 bases remaining between them. The CDR3 consists of 15 residues. In DNA, the CDR3 is TGTGCCAGCAATGACCGTGAGGACTATAATTCACCCCTCCACTTT. Protein product: CASNDREDYNSPLHF. Full variable domain (rest looked up from reference TRBV7-2 and TRBJ1-6): GAGVSQSPSNKVTEKGKDVELRCDPISGHTALYWYRQSLGQGLEFLIYFQGNSAPDKSGLPSDRFSAERTGGSVSTLTIQRTQQEDSAVYLCASNDREDYNSPLHFGNGTRLTVT.

This clone was picked up one time. The CDR3 region is CASSITGFNTEAFF. DNA of the CDR3: TGTGCCAGTAGTATCACCGGTTTTAACACTGAAGCTTTCTTT. This chain joins TRBV19 and TRBJ1-1; D not certain. Trimming left V 3 bases short and J 2 bases short, with 10 bases between. CDR1 is LNHDA, CDR2 SQIVND, per germline (reference sequence). The CDR3 is 14 amino acids.

Note on this clone: The same CDR3 also results from other DNA sequences found in this sample. The V call is TRBV5-1, the J call TRBJ1-4; 7 bases agree with TRBD1. The CDR3 consists of 14 residues. From germline, CDR1 is SGHRS and CDR2 YFSETQ. With V trimmed by 4 bases and J by 3 bases, 3 bases remained unmatched. The CDR3 sequence: CASSLGTANEKLFF. The CDR3, as DNA: TGCGCCAGCAGCCTTGGGACAGCTAATGAAAAACTGTTTTTT.

CDR3 coding DNA: TGCGCCAGCAGTGATGTCAGGCAAGCCTACGAGCAGTACTTC. Translated: CASSDVRQAYEQYF. V and J are TRBV10-1 and TRBJ2-7; D call uncertain. The V gene's germline CDR1 is WNHNN and CDR2 SYGVQD (reference sequence). CDR3 size: 14 residues. V gave up 3 bases and J gave up 2 bases, with 11 bases separating them.

The chain combines TRBV27 with TRBJ2-4; D not certain. The V gene lost 4 bases and the J gene lost 0 bases, with 7 bases spanning the gap. The CDR3 runs 14 residues. Germline lookup yields CDR1 MNHEY and CDR2 SMNVEV (reference sequence). In DNA form, the CDR3 reads TGTGCCAGCAGTTGGCAGTCAGCCAAAAACATTCAGTACTTC. Translated: CASSWQSAKNIQYF.

This clone has only a few counts. This chain uses TRBV11-2 with TRBJ2-7; D call uncertain. CDR3 length: 13 amino acids. Germline V CDR1 and CDR2: SGHAT, FQNNGV. Trimming left V 2 bases short and J 2 bases short, with 7 bases between. The CDR3 coding sequence is TGTGCCAGCAGCTTATCCTCCCCCTACGAGCAGTACTTC. This sequence encodes CASSLSSPYEQYF.

Concerning this clone itself: A junction boundary mismatches the germline segment, possibly from a read error. The chain joins TRBV7-9 to TRBJ1-1; TRBD1 matches 9 bases. The CDR3 extends over 12 amino acids. Germline-derived CDR1 and CDR2 are SEHNR and FQNEAQ (reference sequence). The CDR3 loop is CSSSSGQGLAFF. The CDR3 region has the DNA TGTTCCAGCAGCTCCGGACAGGGGTTGGCTTTCTTT.

The chain recombines TRBV5-1 with TRBJ2-3; 7 bases align to TRBD2. CDR3 length equals 13 residues. J gave up 3 bases and V 2 bases, and 0 bases lay outside the gene matches. Germline values: CDR1 SGHRS, CDR2 YFSETQ. CDR3 nucleotide sequence: TGCGCCAGCAGCTTCGGGGGGACAGATACGCAGTATTTT. Its protein product is CASSFGGTDTQYF.

CDR3 in DNA: TGTGCCAGCAGCTGGAACAGGGCATATGGCTACACCTTC. This codes for CASSWNRAYGYTF. The genes are TRBV11-2 and TRBJ1-2; weak D call: TRBD1 (6 bases). Germline CDR1 reads SGHAT; CDR2 reads FQNNGV. Trimming stripped 4 bases from V and 5 bases from J, with 11 bases between. CDR3 size: 13 residues.

The chain recombines TRBV18 with TRBJ2-4, with D maybe TRBD2 (6 bases). Germline V CDR1 and CDR2: KGHSH, LQKENI. V was clipped by 4 bases and J by 0 bases, with 16 bases between them. CDR3 size: 17 residues. The CDR3 region has the DNA TGTGCCAGCTCACTAGATGGGAGGATTCTAGCCAAAAACATTCAGTACTTC. Its translation is CASSLDGRILAKNIQYF.

This clone was picked up one time. This chain uses TRBV9 with TRBJ2-3; D call uncertain. V lost 2 bases to trimming and J lost 0 bases, with 10 bases between them. Looked up from germline, CDR1 is SGDLS and CDR2 is YYNGEE. This CDR3 contains 15 residues. The CDR3 nucleotides read TGTGCCAGCAGCGTTCGGTCTAGTAGCACAGATACGCAGTATTTT. This encodes CASSVRSSSTDTQYF.

This chain connects TRBV6-1 to TRBJ2-2; TRBD1 might be the D (6 bases). V lost 3 bases to trimming and J lost 0 bases, with 11 bases between them. There are 16 residues in the CDR3. CDR1 is MNHNS, CDR2 SASEGT, per germline. The CDR3 DNA reads TGTGCCAGCAGTGACGACAGGTTCGCGAACACCGGGGAGCTGTTTTTT. Translation gives CASSDDRFANTGELFF.

V usage is TRBV18 and J usage is TRBJ1-1; D possibly corresponds to TRBD1 (6 bases). The CDR3 consists of 11 residues. The V end was cut by 3 bases, the J end by 7 bases, with 6 bases between. Germline loops: CDR1 KGHSH, CDR2 LQKENI. Written as DNA, the CDR3 is TGTGCCAGCTCACCGGACAGTGAAGCTTTCTTT. Protein product: CASSPDSEAFF.

V gene TRBV5-1 combines with J gene TRBJ1-2; the match to TRBD1 covers 9 bases. The germline gives CDR1 SGHRS, CDR2 YFSETQ. The CDR3 runs 16 residues. With 4 bases clipped from V and 6 bases from J, the junction kept 13 bases outside the gene matches. DNA of the CDR3: TGCGCCAGCAGCCTTGCCCGGGACAGGGTTGGAGATGGCTACACCTTC. It codes for CASSLARDRVGDGYTF.

J is TRBJ2-1 and V is TRBV9; 9 bases are a match to TRBD2. The CDR3 has 16 residues. In germline, CDR1 is SGDLS, CDR2 YYNGEE. The V gene end was trimmed by 3 bases and the J gene end by 3 bases; junction bases not matched to a gene: 7. The CDR3 nucleotides read TGTGCCAGCAGCGAAAGCGGGGGGTGGGTCTACAATGAGCAGTTCTTC. It is translated as CASSESGGWVYNEQFF.

The V and J genes are TRBV6-1 and TRBJ2-7, with TRBD1 matching 7 bases. CDR1 MNHNS and CDR2 SASEGT come from the germline V gene. This CDR3 contains 14 residues. The V segment lost 8 bases and the J segment 2 bases; nucleotides outside the gene matches: 9. DNA of the CDR3: TGTGCCAGCGGATACCGGGACAGAGCCTACGAGCAGTACTTC. Translating gives CASGYRDRAYEQYF.

This clone was recorded only once. The rearrangement joins TRBV4-2 to TRBJ1-2, with 8 bases lining up with TRBD1. V was pared by 4 bases and J by 11 bases, with 9 bases of the junction left unmatched. The germline V gene encodes CDR1 LGHNA and CDR2 YNFKEQ. The CDR3 is 13 amino acids. The CDR3 DNA follows: TGTGCCAGCAGCCGAGAGACAGGGGACCCTTACACCTTC. Protein product: CASSRETGDPYTF.